The entry that follows covers one T cell receptor beta chain sequence. These data come from a study of brain T cells in children with intractable seizures. Only cases whose brain tissue showed the highest T cell transcript signatures were sequenced. The method was immunoSEQ multiplex PCR; TCRdb's version includes in-frame clones alone and lacks a portion of them. The sample records more than 40,000 clones, around nine tenths being singletons. The TCR originated in a girl aged 2-10 years with tuberous sclerosis and intractable seizures. The specimen comprised peripheral blood, sampled at surgery.

The CDR3 protein is CASSSRDPQWDIQYF. CDR3 nucleotide sequence: TGTGCCAGCAGCTCCCGAGACCCCCAGTGGGACATTCAGTACTTC. The J gene is TRBJ2-4, the V gene TRBV11-2; D is uncertain. CDR3 length: 15 residues. The ends were cut back, 4 bases at V and 8 bases at J, with 18 bases in the middle. Germline CDR1 SGHAT, CDR2 FQNNGV. The whole variable domain, remainder taken from reference TRBV11-2 and TRBJ2-4, is EAGVAQSPRYKIIEKRQSVAFWCNPISGHATLYWYQQILGQGPKLLIQFQNNGVVDDSQLPKDRFSAERLKGVDSTLKIQPAKLEDSAVYLCASSSRDPQWDIQYFGAGTRLSVL.